The 20 T cell receptor beta chains below were found in one sample sequenced in a study of T-cell reconstitution after alpha-beta-depleted transplantation in children. Using unique molecular identifiers, the investigators prepared the TCRbeta library. TCRdb reprocessed the PCR reads with MiXCR, giving one entry per CDR3 protein. The profile covers over 550,000 distinct CDR3 sequences, with roughly a tenth appearing a single time and less than 4.5% taken by the ten largest. The sample here was PBMCs from the stem cell graft donor, taken from the stem cell graft. The receptors here all came from a human donor who donated a stem cell graft to a child with acute myeloid leukemia.

This chain joins TRBV18 and TRBJ1-2; D is unclear. The CDR3 loop spans 16 amino acids. V dropped 0 bases and J dropped 0 bases, with 11 bases sitting between them. Germline V gene lookup returns CDR1 KGHSH and CDR2 LQKENI. CDR3 amino acids: CASSPPSKPPNYGYTF. DNA of the CDR3: TGTGCCAGCTCACCACCGTCTAAGCCCCCTAACTATGGCTACACCTTC.

This clonotype has ten or more counts. The chain carries TRBV6-1 and TRBJ2-3, with TRBD2 matching over 10 bases. J lost 3 bases, V lost 6 bases, and 9 bases had no gene match. Germline values: CDR1 MNHNS, CDR2 SASEGT. This CDR3 has 16 amino acids. The CDR3 nucleotides are TGTGCCAGCAGGTTCGAGCGGGAGGGCCAGACAGATACGCAGTATTTT. It yields the protein CASRFEREGQTDTQYF.

CDR3 DNA: TGTGCCAGCAGCTTAGGAGTAGGAACACCGTATGACAATGAGCAGTTCTTC. Residues: CASSLGVGTPYDNEQFF. The chain uses TRBV7-9 and TRBJ2-1; D remains unclear. Trimming pared 1 base from V and 5 bases from J, leaving 18 bases between. This CDR3 is 17 amino acids long. Germline V gene lookup returns CDR1 SEHNR and CDR2 FQNEAQ (reference sequence). Variable domain in full (rest from reference TRBV7-9 and TRBJ2-1): DTGVSQNPRHKITKRGQNVTFRCDPISEHNRLYWYRQTLGQGPEFLTYFQNEAQLEKSRLLSDRFSAERPKGSFSTLEIQRTEQGDSAMYLCASSLGVGTPYDNEQFFGPGTRLTVL.

This clonotype was counted ten times or more. This chain joins TRBV20-1 and TRBJ2-1; D is perhaps TRBD1 (5 bases). From germline, CDR1 is DFQATT and CDR2 SNEGSKA (reference sequence). This CDR3 region has 13 residues. Trimming took 7 bases from V and 7 from J, leaving 17 bases between them. CDR3 in amino acids: CSVAGSRRNEQFF. The CDR3 nucleotides are TGCAGTGTAGCAGGGTCGAGGCGGAATGAGCAGTTCTTC.

This clonotype has a count of ten or more. The chain recombines TRBV30 with TRBJ2-1; TRBD2 matches 10 bases. The CDR3 extends over 15 amino acids. Germline V gene data show CDR1 as GTSNPN and CDR2 as SVGIG (reference sequence). V shed 3 bases and J 6 bases; nucleotides not matched to a gene: 8. The CDR3 sequence: CAWRYIAGGPNEQFF. The CDR3 DNA is TGTGCCTGGAGGTACATAGCGGGAGGCCCCAATGAGCAGTTCTTC.

The chain combines TRBV29-1 with TRBJ2-2; D ambiguous. Trimming stripped 6 bases from V and 0 bases from J, with 14 bases between. CDR1 SQVTM and CDR2 ANQGSEA come from the germline V gene. The CDR3 totals 15 residues. CDR3 in DNA: TGCAGCGTCCCCGGCGAAGCCTCGAACACCGGGGAGCTGTTTTTT. Translating gives CSVPGEASNTGELFF.

This clonotype was observed many times. The genes are TRBV29-1 and TRBJ2-5; TRBD2 matches 8 bases. V shed 1 base and J 1 base; nucleotides not matched to a gene: 5. This CDR3 spans 15 amino acids. CDR1 and CDR2 from the germline V gene are SQVTM and ANQGSEA. Here the CDR3 DNA reads TGCAGCGTTGAAGGTAGCGGGGACGTCCAAGAGACCCAGTACTTC. This codes for CSVEGSGDVQETQYF.

This clonotype came up a few times. This chain connects TRBV9 to TRBJ2-1; TRBD2 matches at 9 bases. The germline CDR1 and CDR2 sequences are SGDLS and YYNGEE. The CDR3 sequence is 15 residues long. J lost 5 bases, V lost 7 bases, and 10 bases had no gene match. The CDR3 loop reads CASGYSGSVDNEQFF. CDR3 bases: TGTGCCAGCGGCTATAGCGGGAGTGTGGACAATGAGCAGTTCTTC.

This clonotype turned up a few times. This chain joins TRBV20-1 and TRBJ2-3; D is possibly TRBD1 or TRBD2 (6 bases each). There are 15 residues in the CDR3. The germline CDR1 and CDR2 sequences are DFQATT and SNEGSKA (reference sequence). V lost 6 bases and J lost 5, with 21 bases in between. For the CDR3, the DNA is TGCAGTGCCATGGGGGCGGCTAGCGTACAAGATACGCAGTATTTT. Amino acids: CSAMGAASVQDTQYF.

This clonotype was picked up a small number of times. The chain recombines TRBV24-1 with TRBJ2-1; 7 nucleotides agree with TRBD2. CDR1 and CDR2 from the germline V gene are KGHDR and SFDVKD. Trimming removed 4 bases from V and 11 bases from J; junction bases left unmatched: 10. The CDR3 loop spans 14 amino acids. CDR3 DNA sequence: TGTGCCACCAGTGACAGCGGGACCGGAACTAAGCAGTTCTTC. This encodes CATSDSGTGTKQFF.

This clonotype has at least ten counts. CDR3 protein: CAISSPGTSGRPYSYEQYF. As DNA, the CDR3 is TGTGCCATCAGTTCCCCCGGGACTAGCGGGAGGCCCTACTCCTACGAGCAGTACTTC. The chain carries TRBV10-3 and TRBJ2-7, with 15 bases identical to TRBD2. Germline loops: CDR1 ENHRY, CDR2 SYGVKD. The J segment lost 0 bases and the V segment lost 5 bases, leaving 11 bases of the junction unmatched. The CDR3 length is 19 residues.

As for this clonotype: A much larger clone differs by one base, so this may be a read error. The chain recombines TRBV5-5 with TRBJ2-5; D may match TRBD1 or TRBD2 (5 bases each). The length of the CDR3 is 14 residues. In germline, CDR1 is SGHKS, CDR2 YYEKEE (reference sequence). The ends were cut back, 5 bases at V and 1 base at J, with 12 bases in the middle. The CDR3: CASRAWDAQETQYF. CDR3 DNA sequence: TGTGCCAGCAGGGCCTGGGACGCCCAAGAGACCCAGTACTTC.

This clonotype appeared a single time. The chain employs TRBV25-1 and TRBJ1-1; D is perhaps TRBD1 (5 bases). Germline V CDR1 and CDR2: MGHDK, SYGVNS. V gave up 7 bases and J gave up 4 bases, with 19 bases separating them. The CDR3 has 15 amino acids. The CDR3 sequence: CASTQTVVMGTEAFF. Written as DNA, the CDR3 is TGTGCCAGCACACAGACAGTGGTAATGGGCACTGAAGCTTTCTTT.

The V call is TRBV20-1, the J call TRBJ2-7, with 11 bases lining up with TRBD1. The CDR3 runs 14 residues. The V gene end was trimmed by 3 bases and the J gene end by 2 bases; junction bases not matched to a gene: 3. CDR1 DFQATT and CDR2 SNEGSKA come from the germline V gene (reference sequence). The CDR3 sequence: CSARGQGGTYEQYF. CDR3 nucleotides: TGCAGTGCTAGGGGACAGGGGGGAACCTACGAGCAGTACTTC.

This clonotype was counted at least ten times. This chain joins TRBV20-1 and TRBJ2-1; unclear D gene. The CDR3 consists of 12 residues. CDR1 DFQATT and CDR2 SNEGSKA come from the germline V gene (reference sequence). V lost 3 bases, J lost 5 bases, and 8 bases lay in between. The CDR3 DNA reads as TGCAGTGCTAGCGGACCAAACAATGAGCAGTTCTTC. Its translation: CSASGPNNEQFF.

This clonotype was picked up many times. The chain has TRBV6-1 and TRBJ2-5, with TRBD1 identical over 8 bases. This CDR3 has 14 residues. Germline V gene lookup returns CDR1 MNHNS and CDR2 SASEGT. V lost 4 bases to trimming and J lost 6 bases; unmatched junction nucleotides: 7. The chain's CDR3 is CASSAWTGLKTQYF. The CDR3 bases are TGTGCCAGCAGTGCCTGGACAGGGTTGAAGACCCAGTACTTC.

This clonotype came up many times. V gene TRBV12-3 or TRBV12-4 combines with J gene TRBJ2-3; TRBD1 might be the D (5 bases). This CDR3 is built from 15 residues. Trimming shortened V by 4 bases and J by 2 bases, and 13 bases separated the two germline ends. As DNA, the CDR3 is TGTGCCAGCAGTTCTAAGACAGAACTCACAGATACGCAGTATTTT. This translates into CASSSKTELTDTQYF.

The V and J genes are TRBV27 and TRBJ2-5; TRBD2 matches 11 bases. Germline assignment: CDR1 MNHEY and CDR2 SMNVEV (reference sequence). J gave up 5 bases and V 5 bases, and 13 bases lay outside the gene matches. The CDR3 consists of 17 residues. The CDR3 sequence is CASSVRLAGTGWETQYF. The CDR3 nucleotides are TGTGCCAGCAGTGTTAGACTAGCGGGAACGGGTTGGGAGACCCAGTACTTC.

This clonotype occurred many times. V is TRBV29-1 and J is TRBJ2-5; 8 nucleotides match TRBD1. The germline gives CDR1 SQVTM, CDR2 ANQGSEA. V lost 2 bases and J lost 1; bases outside the gene matches: 6. This CDR3 has 15 residues. The CDR3 loop is CSVETPGTGQETQYF. The CDR3, as DNA: TGCAGCGTTGAAACCCCCGGGACAGGCCAAGAGACCCAGTACTTC.

The V call is TRBV20-1, the J call TRBJ2-6, with D perhaps matching TRBD2 (5 bases). Between the trimmed V and J ends, which lost 3 bases and 3 bases, there was a span of 12 bases. CDR3 size: 15 residues. The V gene's germline CDR1 is DFQATT and CDR2 SNEGSKA (reference sequence). CDR3 DNA: TGCAGTGCTAGCCGAGTTGGAGGTGGGGCCAACGTCCTGACTTTC. This encodes CSASRVGGGANVLTF.